The 6 T cell receptor beta chains below were found in one sample sequenced in a study of blood T cell repertoires in COVID-19. Measured with immunoSEQ multiplex PCR; TCRdb has only the in-frame clones, and not every one. The data contain around 130,000 clones, approximately 86% of them seen just once; the ten biggest clones take up roughly 5.4%. Material: peripheral blood. These receptors came from a human donor in a cohort sampled during active COVID-19.

This clone was seen only once. CDR3 residues: CASSYGQNTEAFF. Here the CDR3 DNA reads TGTGCCAGCAGTTACGGGCAGAACACTGAAGCTTTCTTT. The rearrangement links TRBV6-5 to TRBJ1-1; D uncertain. This CDR3 spans 13 amino acids. V was clipped by 2 bases and J by 1 base, with 5 bases between them. Germline V gene lookup returns CDR1 MNHEY and CDR2 SVGAGI.

This chain uses TRBV6-1 with TRBJ1-2, with TRBD1 matching 8 bases. This CDR3 has 15 residues. Germline loops: CDR1 MNHNS, CDR2 SASEGT. The ends lost 3 bases at V and 3 bases at J; junction bases unmatched: 6. The CDR3 DNA reads TGTGCCAGCAGTGAGTTCGACAGGGGAGACTATGGCTACACCTTC. Protein product: CASSEFDRGDYGYTF.

The gene calls are TRBV25-1 and TRBJ2-1; D remains unclear. With 6 bases removed from V and 0 bases from J, the gap between germline ends came to 12 bases. This CDR3 region has 15 residues. Germline CDR1 reads MGHDK; CDR2 reads SYGVNS. CDR3 region: CASSPESASYNEQFF. The CDR3, as DNA: TGTGCCAGCAGCCCGGAAAGCGCCTCCTACAATGAGCAGTTCTTC.

The V gene is TRBV10-1, the J gene TRBJ2-1; TRBD1 matches 7 bases. Germline V lookup: CDR1 WNHNN, CDR2 SYGVQD (reference sequence). The length of the CDR3 is 13 residues. Trimming took 3 bases from V and 8 from J; bases not matched to a gene: 4. For the CDR3, the DNA is TGCGCCAGCAGTGATTACAGGGGTGATGAGCAGTTCTTC. This gives the protein CASSDYRGDEQFF.

V gene TRBV9 combines with J gene TRBJ2-7, with TRBD2 matching over 10 bases. Per the germline V gene, CDR1 is SGDLS and CDR2 is YYNGEE. This CDR3 region has 15 residues. Trimming at V came to 4 bases and at J to 2 bases, leaving 6 bases not matched to a gene. The CDR3 bases are TGTGCCAGCAGCTCCTTAGCGGGGGGCCCCTACGAGCAGTACTTC. Amino acid sequence: CASSSLAGGPYEQYF.

This clone came up once. The chain joins TRBV5-1 to TRBJ2-5, with TRBD2 matching 12 bases. CDR1 and CDR2 (germline): SGHRS, YFSETQ. Unmatched junction bases numbered 4, after V lost 3 bases and J lost 4 bases. The CDR3 has 15 residues. The CDR3 here is CASSSPTSGGETQYF. The CDR3 bases are TGCGCCAGCAGCTCCCCGACTAGCGGGGGAGAGACCCAGTACTTC.